The clone carrying this T cell receptor beta chain is medium-sized by share. Some clones are missing from TCRdb's copy, which holds only in-frame ones; the method was immunoSEQ multiplex PCR. The repertoire holds about 25,000 clones, 70% to 75% seen once, with around 7.2% in the top ten. V was pared by 5 bases and J by 7 bases, with 21 bases between. Per germline, CDR1 SGHRS and CDR2 YFSETQ. CDR3 length: 15 residues. The data are from a study of tissue T cells after allogeneic stem cell transplantation. The J gene is TRBJ1-2, the V gene TRBV5-1; the D gene is possibly TRBD1 (6 bases). Material: tissue from the ileum, obtained at autopsy. The receptor was derived from a female donor aged 60 or older with lung cancer. CDR3 DNA: TGCGCCAGCAGGGCAGGGGAGGTTTTAATTGGTGGCTACACCTTC. It yields the protein CASRAGEVLIGGYTF.